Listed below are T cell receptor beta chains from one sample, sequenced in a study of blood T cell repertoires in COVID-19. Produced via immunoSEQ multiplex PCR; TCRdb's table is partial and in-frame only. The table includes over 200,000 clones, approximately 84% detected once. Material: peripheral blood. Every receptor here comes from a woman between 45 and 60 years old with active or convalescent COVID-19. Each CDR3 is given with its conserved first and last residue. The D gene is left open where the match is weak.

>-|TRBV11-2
CASSYSRDTVYGYTF
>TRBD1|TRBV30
CAWIRDRVFFSGNQPQHF
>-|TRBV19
CASSWALGANVLTF
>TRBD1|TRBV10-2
CASSERGQVTYEQYF
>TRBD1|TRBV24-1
CATSEGQGTNEKLFF
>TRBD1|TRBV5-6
CASSAGTGLSGANVLTF
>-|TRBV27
CASSLSRQGSTDTQYF
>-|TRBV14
CASSRTRGNIQYF
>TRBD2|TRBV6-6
CASSWDSGRNEQYF
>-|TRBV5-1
CASSSGTEGRNYGYTF
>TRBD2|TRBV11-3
CASSPSSGYNEQFF
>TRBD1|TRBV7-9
CASSFETGYAFF
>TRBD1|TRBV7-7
CASSPGTGGIEEKLFF
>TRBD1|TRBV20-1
CSASQGQGDQPQHF
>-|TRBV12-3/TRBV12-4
CASRRNSGTQYF
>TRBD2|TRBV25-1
CASSEMGLGNNEQFF
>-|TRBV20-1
CSARRQETQYF
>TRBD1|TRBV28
CASSVRTGNTGELFF
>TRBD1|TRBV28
CASSQDRVNTEAFF
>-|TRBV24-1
CATSDFEGERVFDTEAFF
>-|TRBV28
CASSFPMAYQPQHF
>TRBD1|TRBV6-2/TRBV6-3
CASSYSGQGEGYTF
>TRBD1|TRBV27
CASSSDRANEKLFF
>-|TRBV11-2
CASREQGYEQYF
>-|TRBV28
CASSFVAASTDTQYF
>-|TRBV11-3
CASSLHFAGELFF
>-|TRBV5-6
CASSSQGWDNEQFF
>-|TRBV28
CASSLVSSQFF
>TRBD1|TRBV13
CASSHRGSNSNSPLHF
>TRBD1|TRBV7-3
CASSLMGQGATEQFF
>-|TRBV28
CASNSNYGYTF
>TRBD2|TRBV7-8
CASSFSGGGYNDGFF
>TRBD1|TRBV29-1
CSVGRGQVYEQYF
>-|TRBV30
CAWSVPEGGNEQFF
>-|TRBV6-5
CASSYNRGAGGYTF
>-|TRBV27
CASRVWRNTEAFF
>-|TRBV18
CASSLSRDTEAFF
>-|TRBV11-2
CASSLDRGGPRGYTF
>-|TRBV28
CASSSPRGAGTTYEQYF
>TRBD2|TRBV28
CASSFLAGVAFYNEQFF
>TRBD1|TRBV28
CASSSGQPSYEQYF
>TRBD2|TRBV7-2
CASSLERGGLGTQYF
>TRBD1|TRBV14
CASSRGTAGGETQYF
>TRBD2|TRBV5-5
CASSSPSGVGEQFF
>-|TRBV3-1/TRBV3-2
CASGDRPGRAFF
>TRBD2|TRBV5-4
CASSSASGRETQYF
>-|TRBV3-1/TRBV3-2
CASSQSRGTQPQHF